The 16 T cell receptor beta chains listed next were all sequenced from one sample in a study. TCRdb called the RT-PCR reads again in MiXCR, with one record for every CDR3 protein. Of almost 700,000 distinct CDR3 sequences in the sample, 14% were seen once. Material: memory CD4+ T cells from blood. These TCRs come from a female donor in good health, serving as a healthy control.

This chain joins TRBV11-2 and TRBJ2-3; 7 positions match TRBD2. The germline V gene encodes CDR1 SGHAT and CDR2 FQNNGV. This CDR3 region has 15 residues. With V trimmed by 3 bases and J by 2 bases, 5 bases remained unmatched. The CDR3 region is CASSFASGFTDTQYF. The DNA for the CDR3 is TGTGCCAGCAGCTTCGCTAGCGGATTCACAGATACGCAGTATTTT.

Many counts were recorded for this clonotype. J is TRBJ2-7 and V is TRBV29-1; a possible D gene is TRBD2 (6 bases). The CDR3 is made up of 12 amino acids. V gave up 6 bases and J gave up 4 bases, with 13 bases separating them. The germline gives CDR1 SQVTM, CDR2 ANQGSEA. The CDR3 DNA is TGCAGCGTGGGACTGGCTAGTTACGAGCAGTACTTC. Amino acid sequence: CSVGLASYEQYF.

The chain joins TRBV7-3 to TRBJ2-7, with D maybe TRBD2 (6 bases). CDR1 and CDR2 (germline): SGHTA, FQGTGA. This CDR3 has 15 residues. With 3 bases removed from V and 2 bases from J, the gap between germline ends came to 14 bases. In DNA, the CDR3 is TGTGCCAGCAGCTTTGGGTGGGGGGAAGCCTACGAGCAGTACTTC. Protein: CASSFGWGEAYEQYF.

The chain has TRBV5-1 and TRBJ2-1; TRBD2 aligns across 15 bases. The CDR3 contains 22 residues. V was pared by 3 bases and J by 0 bases, with 16 bases of the junction left unmatched. Germline V gene data show CDR1 as SGHRS and CDR2 as YFSETQ. The CDR3 protein is CASSSIGSSGLAGGRSYNEQFF. The CDR3 DNA is TGCGCCAGCAGCTCTATAGGTTCGTCGGGACTAGCGGGAGGCCGCTCCTACAATGAGCAGTTCTTC. The variable domain in full, completed from reference TRBV5-1 and TRBJ2-1, reads KAGVTQTPRYLIKTRGQQVTLSCSPISGHRSVSWYQQTPGQGLQFLFEYFSETQRNKGNFPGRFSGRQFSNSRSEMNVSTLELGDSALYLCASSSIGSSGLAGGRSYNEQFFGPGTRLTVL.

A few counts support this clonotype. V is TRBV3-1 and J is TRBJ2-5, with a tentative D call TRBD1 (5 bases). The CDR3 is 12 residues long. V lost 4 bases and J lost 3, with 6 bases in between. CDR1 LGHDT and CDR2 YNNKEL come from the germline V gene (reference sequence). CDR3 loop: CASSPREETQYF. CDR3 DNA sequence: TGTGCCAGCAGCCCCAGGGAAGAGACCCAGTACTTC.

Only a few counts were recorded for this clonotype. This CDR3 is CASSHDSGANVLTF. DNA for the CDR3: TGTGCCAGCAGTCACGACTCTGGGGCCAACGTCCTGACTTTC. V is TRBV7-9 and J is TRBJ2-6; D call uncertain. CDR1 and CDR2 (germline): SEHNR, FQNEAQ (reference sequence). This CDR3 contains 14 residues. V was shortened by 6 bases and J by 0 bases, with 6 bases between the two germline ends.

This clonotype has a count of ten or more. V is TRBV28 and J is TRBJ2-7; 7 bases are shared with TRBD2. The CDR3 has 16 residues. Germline V gene lookup returns CDR1 MDHEN and CDR2 SYDVKM. Trimming took 6 bases from V and 4 from J; bases not matched to a gene: 15. This chain's CDR3 is CASRDHADGGWYEQYF. Written as DNA, the CDR3 is TGTGCCAGCAGGGACCACGCTGACGGGGGGTGGTACGAGCAGTACTTC.

CDR3 in DNA: TGCGCCAGCAGCCCCCGGGGATCGAGCGGTACCTACGAGCAGTACTTC. Its translation is CASSPRGSSGTYEQYF. This sequence joins TRBV4-1 and TRBJ2-7; D is perhaps TRBD2 (5 bases). V dropped 4 bases and J dropped 2 bases, with 18 bases sitting between them. Germline V gives CDR1 MGHRA, CDR2 YSYEKL. This CDR3 has 16 residues.

There are many counts of this clonotype. This chain links TRBV12-3 or TRBV12-4 with TRBJ2-5; 10 bases are shared with TRBD1. The CDR3 sequence is 15 residues long. V lost 4 bases to trimming and J lost 4 bases; unmatched junction nucleotides: 6. The CDR3 DNA is TGTGCCAGCAGTTCGGGACAGGGGCGGGTAGAGACCCAGTACTTC. Amino acid sequence: CASSSGQGRVETQYF.

This clonotype has only a few counts. The chain combines TRBV5-1 with TRBJ1-2; TRBD1 aligns across 7 bases. This CDR3 comprises 18 residues. Unmatched junction bases numbered 19, after V lost 3 bases and J lost 5 bases. Germline V CDR1 and CDR2: SGHRS, YFSETQ. This CDR3 is CASSWKGTEYPNAYGYTF. The CDR3, as DNA: TGCGCCAGCAGCTGGAAAGGGACAGAATATCCCAACGCGTATGGCTACACCTTC.

The J gene is TRBJ2-1, the V gene TRBV12-3 or TRBV12-4; 9 nucleotides line up with TRBD1. With 3 bases clipped from V and 8 bases from J, the junction kept 5 bases outside the gene matches. This CDR3 comprises 14 residues. This CDR3 reads CASSLTGGRDEQFF. For the CDR3, the DNA is TGTGCCAGCAGTTTGACAGGGGGGAGGGATGAGCAGTTCTTC.

This sequence joins TRBV15 and TRBJ1-5; D not certain. The CDR3 runs to 12 residues. The germline V and J ends were trimmed by 7 bases and 7 bases, with 11 bases remaining between them. From germline, CDR1 is LNHNV and CDR2 YYDKDF (reference sequence). CDR3 bases: TGTGCCACCATGGAGGGTGACCAGCCCCAGCATTTT. Amino acid sequence: CATMEGDQPQHF.

This clonotype was counted only a few times. V usage is TRBV6-6 and J usage is TRBJ1-2, with D hard to call. Germline-derived CDR1 and CDR2 are MNHNY and SVGAGI (reference sequence). Trimming stripped 4 bases from V and 6 bases from J, with 9 bases between. The CDR3 extends over 12 amino acids. CDR3 sequence reads: CASSSARHGYTF. CDR3 in DNA: TGTGCCAGCAGTTCAGCCCGTCATGGCTACACCTTC.

This chain joins TRBV7-2 and TRBJ2-5; D ambiguous. V lost 5 bases, J lost 5 bases, and 12 bases lay in between. The germline V gene encodes CDR1 SGHTA and CDR2 FQGNSA. This CDR3 comprises 13 residues. CDR3 amino acids: CASSLPVMETQYF. Here the CDR3 DNA reads TGTGCCAGCAGCCTCCCAGTTATGGAGACCCAGTACTTC.

A few counts support this clonotype. The rearrangement links TRBV14 to TRBJ2-7, with D possibly matching TRBD1 (6 bases). Trimming removed 4 bases at V and 3 bases at J, with 19 bases between. From germline, CDR1 is SGHDN and CDR2 FVKESK. This CDR3 spans 16 amino acids. The CDR3, as DNA: TGTGCCAGCAGCCCATTAAAAAACAGGGACGACTACGAGCAGTACTTC. The encoded protein is CASSPLKNRDDYEQYF. The variable domain in full, completed from reference TRBV14 and TRBJ2-7, reads EAGVTQFPSHSVIEKGQTVTLRCDPISGHDNLYWYRRVMGKEIKFLLHFVKESKQDESGMPNNRFLAERTGGTYSTLKVQPAELEDSGVYFCASSPLKNRDDYEQYFGPGTRLTVT.

The sample holds many counts of this clonotype. This rearrangement joins TRBV7-2 to TRBJ2-5, with 8 bases matching TRBD1. The V gene's germline CDR1 is SGHTA and CDR2 FQGNSA. The CDR3 extends over 16 amino acids. V was clipped by 4 bases and J by 1 base; unmatched bases: 8. As DNA, the CDR3 is TGTGCCAGCAGCTACTGGACAGGGAGCCTCCAAGAGACCCAGTACTTC. The encoded protein is CASSYWTGSLQETQYF.